The present T cell receptor beta chain was sequenced within a study of T cell repertoires in cytomegalovirus infection. Overall study: A matching HLA type, together with CMV infection, was signaled by public TCR beta signatures.

About this clonotype itself: Its cognate antigen is unknown.

CDR1 and CDR2 from the germline V gene are LGHNA and YSLEER. Trimming pared 0 bases from V and 9 bases from J, leaving 12 bases between. This CDR3 is built from 14 residues. MiXCR, run by TCRdb on the reads, gives a single entry per CDR3 protein. Of nearly 650,000 distinct CDR3 sequences detected, 20% to 25% appear once; the ten largest clones hold roughly 8%. Points from the study as a whole: Dominating the ex vivo response were HLA-C-restricted CMV-specific TCR beta clonotypes. Cumulated frequencies of public TCR beta families served to identify carriers of CMV plus the relevant HLA.

This clonotype was obtained from a human donor in good health (CMV status not recorded). Some clones in this sample may be carry-over from other donors' samples. V is TRBV4-3 and J is TRBJ2-1, with D hard to call. The source material was CD8+ T cells from PBMCs. DNA of the CDR3: TGCGCCAGCAGCCAAGATTCCCCCCCCGCTGAGCAGTTCTTC. It is translated as CASSQDSPPAEQFF.